These 25 T cell receptor beta chains originate from one sample sequenced in a study of cytomegalovirus exposure and HLA in healthy donors. With 60 Vbeta and 13 Jbeta primers, the PCR was carried out. TCRdb's copy holds only in-frame clones and misses some; the assay was immunoSEQ multiplex PCR. The sample table includes roughly 57,000 clones. Sequences were obtained from PBMCs. The receptors here all came from a woman aged 30 to 39 in good health and CMV-seropositive.

The chain recombines TRBV11-3 with TRBJ2-7, with 9 bases matching TRBD2. The trim removed 1 base at V and 4 bases at J, leaving 8 bases unmatched. The CDR3 totals 16 residues. Looked up from germline, CDR1 is SGHNT and CDR2 is YENEEA. The CDR3 is CASSLGRRTSAYEQYF. The CDR3 DNA follows: TGTGCCAGCAGCTTAGGACGGCGGACTAGCGCGTACGAGCAGTACTTC. Together with reference TRBV11-3 and TRBJ2-7, the CDR3 gives the full variable domain: EAGVVQSPRYKIIEKKQPVAFWCNPISGHNTLYWYLQNLGQGPELLIRYENEEAVDDSQLPKDRFSAERLKGVDSTLKIQPAELGDSAVYLCASSLGRRTSAYEQYFGPGTRLTVT.

The V call is TRBV5-6, the J call TRBJ2-5; tentative D call: TRBD2 (6 bases). From germline, CDR1 is SGHDT and CDR2 YYEEEE. This CDR3 is built from 14 residues. V gave up 0 bases and J gave up 3 bases, with 9 bases separating them. Here the CDR3 reads CASSLVQREETQYF. As DNA, the CDR3 is TGTGCCAGCAGCTTGGTTCAGCGGGAAGAGACCCAGTACTTC.

The rearrangement uses TRBV19 and TRBJ1-1; the D gene is possibly TRBD1 (5 bases). From germline, CDR1 is LNHDA and CDR2 SQIVND (reference sequence). V was shortened by 6 bases and J by 1 base, with 12 bases between the two germline ends. The CDR3 consists of 14 residues. CDR3 protein: CASSLRTKNTEAFF. As DNA, the CDR3 is TGTGCCAGTAGCCTTCGGACAAAGAACACTGAAGCTTTCTTT.

The chain uses TRBV5-1 and TRBJ2-3, with 13 bases identical to TRBD2. J gave up 4 bases and V 5 bases, and 7 bases lay outside the gene matches. CDR1 SGHRS and CDR2 YFSETQ come from the germline V gene. This CDR3 region has 16 residues. Here the CDR3 reads CASSFTSGRAPDTQYF. DNA for the CDR3: TGCGCCAGCAGTTTCACTAGCGGGAGGGCCCCAGATACGCAGTATTTT.

V and J are TRBV19 and TRBJ1-5; 7 bases agree with TRBD1. The trim removed 8 bases at V and 2 bases at J, leaving 6 bases unmatched. CDR1 LNHDA and CDR2 SQIVND come from the germline V gene (reference sequence). CDR3 length equals 14 residues. CDR3 sequence reads: CASALQGRNQPQHF. The CDR3 DNA reads TGTGCCAGTGCTCTACAGGGGCGCAATCAGCCCCAGCATTTT.

The chain is built from TRBV5-8 and TRBJ1-1, with D maybe TRBD1 (6 bases). The CDR3 runs to 13 residues. The germline V and J ends were trimmed by 3 bases and 4 bases, with 10 bases remaining between them. Germline V CDR1 and CDR2: SGHTS, YDEGEE. The chain's CDR3 is CASSSRGVTEAFF. CDR3 in DNA: TGTGCCAGCAGCTCCAGGGGAGTCACTGAAGCTTTCTTT.

The genes are TRBV7-2 and TRBJ1-1; D remains unclear. Germline V lookup: CDR1 SGHTA, CDR2 FQGNSA. The CDR3 covers 16 residues. V shed 4 bases and J shed 0 bases, with 15 bases lying between them. The CDR3 region is CASSSPRFLMNTEAFF. DNA of the CDR3: TGTGCCAGCAGCTCCCCTCGGTTCCTCATGAACACTGAAGCTTTCTTT.

The chain is built from TRBV7-9 and TRBJ2-5; 7 bases are shared with TRBD1. The CDR3 totals 14 residues. Germline V gene sequence: CDR1 SEHNR, CDR2 FQNEAQ (reference sequence). After removal of 6 bases from V and 5 bases from J, the junction contained 9 bases not matched to a gene. The CDR3: CASSRDSPTETQYF. The CDR3 DNA is TGTGCCAGCAGTCGGGACAGCCCTACCGAGACCCAGTACTTC.

CDR3 sequence: CASSDLAVSYEQYF. The DNA for the CDR3 is TGTGCCAGCAGTGACTTAGCGGTCTCCTACGAGCAGTACTTC. V is TRBV2 and J is TRBJ2-7; D is perhaps TRBD2 (6 bases). This CDR3 region has 14 residues. Germline V gene data show CDR1 as SNHLY and CDR2 as FYNNEI. V was cut by 3 bases and J by 0 bases, with 9 bases left in between. Full variable domain (missing parts from reference TRBV2 and TRBJ2-7): EPEVTQTPSHQVTQMGQEVILRCVPISNHLYFYWYRQILGQKVEFLVSFYNNEISEKSEIFDDQFSVERPDGSNFTLKIRSTKLEDSAMYFCASSDLAVSYEQYFGPGTRLTVT.

The chain employs TRBV6-5 and TRBJ2-3; 7 nucleotides align to TRBD1. The germline V gene has CDR1 MNHEY and CDR2 SVGAGI. The length of the CDR3 is 14 residues. J was trimmed by 3 bases and V by 6 bases; bases with no gene match: 6. The CDR3 sequence is CASRRDRITDTQYF. The CDR3, as DNA: TGTGCCAGCAGGAGGGACAGAATTACAGATACGCAGTATTTT.

CDR3 protein: CAWRLGLEFGEQYF. The CDR3, as DNA: TGTGCCTGGAGGCTGGGACTAGAATTCGGCGAGCAGTACTTC. V usage is TRBV30 and J usage is TRBJ2-7, with 8 bases fitting TRBD2. In germline, CDR1 is GTSNPN, CDR2 SVGIG (reference sequence). V shed 3 bases and J 6 bases; nucleotides not matched to a gene: 10. The CDR3 covers 14 residues.

The CDR3 here is CATEEPPGDEQYF. The DNA for the CDR3 is TGTGCCACCGAGGAACCGCCCGGAGACGAGCAGTACTTC. The V and J genes are TRBV6-1 and TRBJ2-7; D is ambiguous. The germline CDR1 and CDR2 sequences are MNHNS and SASEGT. With 10 bases removed from V and 5 bases from J, the gap between germline ends came to 18 bases. The CDR3 covers 13 residues.

The chain employs TRBV11-3 and TRBJ2-1; TRBD2 agrees at 10 bases. V lost 5 bases, J lost 0 bases, and 13 bases stayed unmatched. This CDR3 is 19 amino acids long. Germline V gives CDR1 SGHNT, CDR2 YENEEA. In DNA form, the CDR3 reads TGTGCCAGCAGCCCCGGACTAGCGGTTTTTTCGAGCTCCTACAATGAGCAGTTCTTC. This gives the protein CASSPGLAVFSSSYNEQFF.

The gene calls are TRBV13 and TRBJ2-7, with D unresolved. Germline V CDR1 and CDR2: PRHDT, FYEKMQ (reference sequence). V gave up 3 bases and J gave up 1 base, with 10 bases separating them. The CDR3 has 14 residues. Written as DNA, the CDR3 is TGTGCCAGCAGCTTGAGAGTCCCTTCCTACGAGCAGTACTTC. Its protein product is CASSLRVPSYEQYF.

The chain uses TRBV7-2 and TRBJ1-5, with D possibly being TRBD1 (5 bases). V lost 5 bases, J lost 3 bases, and 14 bases lay in between. The germline V gene has CDR1 SGHTA and CDR2 FQGNSA. The CDR3 contains 15 residues. The CDR3 region is CASSLIGALNQPQHF. The CDR3, as DNA: TGTGCCAGCAGCCTTATAGGGGCTCTCAATCAGCCCCAGCATTTT. The complete variable domain, with remaining parts taken from reference TRBV7-2 and TRBJ1-5, reads GAGVSQSPSNKVTEKGKDVELRCDPISGHTALYWYRQSLGQGLEFLIYFQGNSAPDKSGLPSDRFSAERTGGSVSTLTIQRTQQEDSAVYLCASSLIGALNQPQHFGDGTRLSIL.

The V and J genes are TRBV9 and TRBJ2-7; 10 nucleotides match TRBD2. CDR3 length: 16 amino acids. J lost 4 bases, V lost 4 bases, and 11 bases had no gene match. Germline assignment: CDR1 SGDLS and CDR2 YYNGEE. The CDR3 sequence is CASSRGASGRRYEQYF. The CDR3 DNA reads TGTGCCAGCAGCCGGGGGGCTAGCGGGAGACGGTACGAGCAGTACTTC.

The rearrangement links TRBV9 to TRBJ2-5, with D unclear. CDR3 length: 13 amino acids. Germline values: CDR1 SGDLS, CDR2 YYNGEE. Trimming took off 0 bases at V and 3 bases at J, with 6 bases between the two ends. The CDR3 is CASSVVLEETQYF. The CDR3 DNA sequence: TGTGCCAGCAGCGTAGTATTAGAAGAGACCCAGTACTTC.

The chain carries TRBV10-2 and TRBJ2-1, with a possible D match to TRBD1 (5 bases). The CDR3 is 14 residues long. The V and J ends lost 6 bases and 4 bases respectively, with 13 bases between them. Germline CDR1 reads WSHSY; CDR2 reads SAAADI. The CDR3 nucleotides are TGCGCCAGCAGCCCCTCGACAGATTACAATGAGCAGTTCTTC. Protein sequence: CASSPSTDYNEQFF.

This chain uses TRBV15 with TRBJ2-5; D gene uncertain. Germline V gives CDR1 LNHNV, CDR2 YYDKDF (reference sequence). Trimming pared 5 bases from V and 5 bases from J, leaving 12 bases between. CDR3 length equals 13 residues. The CDR3 sequence: CATSEYDSETQYF. Written as DNA, the CDR3 is TGTGCCACCAGCGAATACGACTCGGAGACCCAGTACTTC.

V gene TRBV5-1 combines with J gene TRBJ1-5; D not resolved. The V gene's germline CDR1 is SGHRS and CDR2 YFSETQ. This CDR3 contains 14 residues. The V end lost 2 bases, the J end lost 5 bases, and 11 bases lay between the germline ends. The CDR3 DNA reads TGCGCCAGCAGCTTAGGTGGAGGGCATCAGCCCCAGCATTTT. Translating it yields CASSLGGGHQPQHF. Filled out from reference TRBV5-1 and TRBJ1-5, the complete variable domain reads KAGVTQTPRYLIKTRGQQVTLSCSPISGHRSVSWYQQTPGQGLQFLFEYFSETQRNKGNFPGRFSGRQFSNSRSEMNVSTLELGDSALYLCASSLGGGHQPQHFGDGTRLSIL.

DNA of the CDR3: TGTGCCTACGACGGGGAACCCTACAATGAGCAGTTCTTC. Encoded protein: CAYDGEPYNEQFF. The chain has TRBV30 and TRBJ2-1, with D possibly TRBD2 on 5 matching bases. Per the germline V gene, CDR1 is GTSNPN and CDR2 is SVGIG (reference sequence). CDR3 length equals 13 residues. Trimming stripped 7 bases from V and 2 bases from J, with 12 bases between. Together with reference TRBV30 and TRBJ2-1, the CDR3 gives the full variable domain: SQTIHQWPATLVQPVGSPLSLECTVEGTSNPNLYWYRQAAGRGLQLLFYSVGIGQISSEVPQNLSASRPQDRQFILSSKKLLLSDSGFYLCAYDGEPYNEQFFGPGTRLTVL.

V usage is TRBV29-1 and J usage is TRBJ2-7; no reliable D call. Between the trimmed V and J ends, which lost 2 bases and 0 bases, there was a span of 8 bases. CDR1 is SQVTM and CDR2 is ANQGSEA in the germline V gene. This CDR3 is built from 13 residues. In DNA form, the CDR3 reads TGCAGCGTTGAAACCGGAGACTCCTACGAGCAGTACTTC. It is translated as CSVETGDSYEQYF.

The V call is TRBV5-1, the J call TRBJ2-7; D is undetermined. The CDR3 is 12 amino acids. The germline gives CDR1 SGHRS, CDR2 YFSETQ. Trimming removed 0 bases at V and 6 bases at J, with 7 bases between. The CDR3 here is CASSLAGGEQYF. CDR3 in DNA: TGCGCCAGCAGCTTGGCCGGTGGCGAGCAGTACTTC.

The chain is built from TRBV30 and TRBJ2-7; tentative D call: TRBD2 (7 bases). CDR3 length equals 14 residues. V was cut by 5 bases and J by 2 bases, with 16 bases left in between. From germline, CDR1 is GTSNPN and CDR2 SVGIG (reference sequence). CDR3 residues: CAWEGGSLAYEQYF. In nucleotides, the CDR3 is TGTGCCTGGGAGGGGGGGAGTCTCGCCTACGAGCAGTACTTC.

The chain employs TRBV18 and TRBJ1-2, with D unclear. Germline CDR1 is KGHSH and CDR2 is LQKENI. The CDR3 extends over 14 amino acids. The ends were cut back, 4 bases at V and 7 bases at J, with 16 bases in the middle. The CDR3 region has the DNA TGTGCCAGCTCACAAGATCGAATGGACTCTGGCTACACCTTC. Amino acid sequence: CASSQDRMDSGYTF.